This is a list of T cell receptor beta chains from one sample in a study of T cell responses to AZD1222 COVID-19 vaccine. The repertoire was sequenced with immunoSEQ multiplex PCR; TCRdb's copy has only in-frame clones and lacks some. The data hold 77,000 or so clones, with about nine tenths observed a single time. The sequenced sample was peripheral blood, obtained on day 0 of AZD1222 vaccination. These receptors were taken from an adult in good health. CDR3s include the opening cysteine and the closing phenylalanine or tryptophan. Each record gives: D gene, J gene, V gene, clone size, CDR3 length, CDR3 protein, CDR3 DNA. The D gene is left open where the match is weak. Part of the rows lack a size; the others show once, few, many or a class for expanded clones.

TRBD1 | TRBJ1-5 | TRBV5-6 | - | 15 | CASSFWTGGGQPQHF | TGTGCCAGCAGCTTCTGGACAGGGGGCGGACAGCCCCAGCATTTT
TRBD2 | TRBJ2-7 | TRBV4-2 | - | 16 | CASSGIAGERLYEQYF | TGTGCCAGCAGCGGCATAGCGGGGGAGAGACTTTACGAGCAGTACTTC
- | TRBJ1-5 | TRBV30 | - | 17 | CAWSPGSGGGGNQPQHF | TGTGCCTGGAGTCCAGGCTCGGGCGGGGGCGGCAATCAGCCCCAGCATTTT
TRBD1 | TRBJ1-1 | TRBV11-2 | - | 15 | CASSLDGTGWTEAFF | TGTGCCAGCAGCCTCGACGGGACAGGATGGACTGAAGCTTTCTTT
- | TRBJ2-7 | TRBV27 | - | 15 | CASAATNRVRGEQYF | TGTGCCAGCGCGGCAACGAACAGGGTTCGAGGCGAGCAGTACTTC
- | TRBJ2-6 | TRBV6-2/TRBV6-3 | - | 16 | CASSYSRLTEANVLTF | TGTGCCAGCAGTTACTCGCGACTGACCGAGGCCAACGTCCTGACTTTC
- | TRBJ2-3 | TRBV6-1 | - | 17 | CASSATRDRSGTDTQYF | TGTGCCAGCAGTGCTACGAGAGACAGGTCAGGTACAGATACGCAGTATTTT
- | TRBJ2-6 | TRBV4-1 | - | 14 | CASSLVAGANVLTF | TGCGCCAGCAGCCTCGTGGCTGGGGCCAACGTCCTGACTTTC
TRBD2 | TRBJ2-7 | TRBV7-8 | - | 15 | CASSDRDGGAYEQYF | TGTGCCAGCAGCGACCGGGACGGGGGGGCTTACGAGCAGTACTTC
- | TRBJ2-1 | TRBV7-3 | - | 13 | CASSLISGNEQFF | TGTGCCAGCAGCTTAATCTCAGGGAATGAGCAGTTCTTC
- | TRBJ2-7 | TRBV7-2 | few | 15 | CASSTSPGSSYEQYF | TGTGCCAGCAGCACATCCCCCGGGAGCTCCTACGAGCAGTACTTC
- | TRBJ1-5 | TRBV30 | - | 12 | CAWSGGGPPQHF | TGTGCCTGGAGTGGAGGAGGCCCGCCCCAGCATTTT
- | TRBJ2-5 | TRBV3-1/TRBV3-2 | - | 14 | CASSASGRAETQYF | TGTGCCAGCAGCGCCTCAGGACGGGCAGAGACCCAGTACTTC
TRBD1 | TRBJ2-7 | TRBV7-9 | - | 14 | CASSNPTGTYEQYF | TGTGCCAGCAGCAACCCGACAGGGACCTACGAGCAGTACTTC
- | TRBJ2-6 | TRBV6-5 | - | 13 | CASSYSGANVLTF | TGTGCCAGCAGTTACTCTGGGGCCAACGTCCTGACTTTC
TRBD2 | TRBJ2-3 | TRBV3-1/TRBV3-2 | once | 19 | CASSQATSGRTSRTDTQYF | TGTGCCAGCAGCCAGGCGACTAGCGGGAGAACATCCCGCACAGATACGCAGTATTTT
- | TRBJ1-3 | TRBV21-1 | - | 16 | CASSKVRGSSGNTIYF | TGTGCCAGCAGCAAAGTTCGGGGGAGCTCTGGAAACACCATATATTTT
- | TRBJ2-3 | TRBV5-1 | - | 16 | CASSLVTGVSTDTQYF | TGCGCCAGCAGCTTGGTCACAGGAGTTAGCACAGATACGCAGTATTTT
- | TRBJ2-2 | TRBV6-4 | - | 13 | CASSDKNTGELFF | TGTGCCAGCAGTGACAAAAACACCGGGGAGCTGTTTTTT
- | TRBJ2-1 | TRBV7-3 | - | 14 | CASSRGGPNNEQFF | TGTGCCAGCAGCCGAGGGGGGCCTAACAATGAGCAGTTCTTC
- | TRBJ1-4 | TRBV3-1/TRBV3-2 | - | 15 | CASSRLGDVNEKLFF | TGTGCCAGCAGCCGTCTGGGGGACGTTAATGAAAAACTGTTTTTT
- | TRBJ1-2 | TRBV27 | once | 14 | CAIREGGAGYGYTF | TGTGCCATCAGAGAGGGGGGCGCGGGTTATGGCTACACCTTC
- | TRBJ1-1 | TRBV7-2 | - | 15 | CASSFSTVPNTEAFF | TGTGCCAGCAGCTTTTCGACAGTCCCGAACACTGAAGCTTTCTTT
TRBD1 | TRBJ2-2 | TRBV27 | - | 14 | CASRRQGLTGELFF | TGTGCCAGCAGGAGACAGGGTTTAACCGGGGAGCTGTTTTTT
- | TRBJ2-7 | TRBV6-4 | - | 12 | CASSNGTYEQYF | TGTGCCAGCAGTAACGGTACCTACGAGCAGTACTTC
- | TRBJ1-3 | TRBV4-1 | - | 15 | CASSQDQLSGNTIYF | TGCGCCAGCAGCCAAGATCAGCTCTCTGGAAACACCATATATTTT
TRBD1 | TRBJ1-1 | TRBV28 | - | 17 | CASSPGQVGFWNTEAFF | TGTGCCAGCAGCCCGGGACAGGTAGGCTTCTGGAACACTGAAGCTTTCTTT
- | TRBJ2-1 | TRBV2 | - | 13 | CASSLQGPNEQFF | TGTGCCAGCAGTCTTCAGGGCCCCAATGAGCAGTTCTTC
- | TRBJ1-5 | TRBV20-1 | - | 16 | CSASFSVSPGNQPQHF | TGCAGTGCTAGTTTCTCGGTGTCCCCGGGCAATCAGCCCCAGCATTTT
TRBD1 | TRBJ2-3 | TRBV27 | - | 15 | CASSSGTGYTDTQYF | TGTGCCAGCAGCTCCGGGACAGGGTACACAGATACGCAGTATTTT
- | TRBJ1-1 | TRBV12-1 | - | 13 | CASSFAPNTEAFF | TGTGCCAGCAGCTTTGCACCGAACACTGAAGCTTTCTTT
- | TRBJ2-7 | TRBV27 | - | 12 | CASSLTGWEQYF | TGTGCCAGCAGTTTGACCGGGTGGGAGCAGTACTTC
TRBD2 | TRBJ2-6 | TRBV5-1 | - | 18 | CASSLGAGGGSGANVLTF | TGCGCCAGCAGCTTGGGAGCGGGAGGAGGATCGGGGGCCAACGTCCTGACTTTC
- | TRBJ2-1 | TRBV5-1 | - | 14 | CASRSGDKHNEQFF | TGCGCCAGCAGGTCAGGGGACAAACACAATGAGCAGTTCTTC
TRBD1 | TRBJ1-6 | TRBV29-1 | - | 13 | CSVAEQGNSPLHF | TGCAGCGTCGCAGAACAGGGGAATTCACCCCTCCACTTT
TRBD1 | TRBJ2-7 | TRBV14 | - | 17 | CASSPSSPGQLTYEQYF | TGTGCCAGCAGCCCCTCTTCCCCGGGACAGCTGACCTACGAGCAGTACTTC
TRBD1 | TRBJ2-2 | TRBV4-3 | - | 17 | CASSQEPDRAGTGELFF | TGCGCCAGCAGCCAAGAGCCGGACAGGGCAGGCACCGGGGAGCTGTTTTTT
- | TRBJ2-4 | TRBV5-8 | - | 15 | CASSLEGSAKNIQYF | TGTGCCAGCAGCTTGGAGGGGTCGGCCAAAAACATTCAGTACTTC
- | TRBJ1-2 | TRBV6-5 | - | 13 | CASNDGTNYGYTF | TGTGCCAGCAACGACGGGACTAACTATGGCTACACCTTC